These 18 T cell receptor beta chains were sequenced from one sample in a study of early T cells in non-severe SARS-CoV-2 infection. TCRdb re-called the 5' RACE reads with MiXCR, one entry per CDR3 protein. This table holds just under 65,000 distinct CDR3 sequences, over 4.5% found once. This specimen consisted of whole blood, obtained at baseline. The source of these receptors is an adult who was a healthcare worker with PCR-confirmed SARS-CoV-2 infection or an uninfected control (not recorded which).

This clonotype has a count of ten or more. V is TRBV6-6 and J is TRBJ1-1; D is unclear. Germline CDR1 MNHNY, CDR2 SVGAGI (reference sequence). Trimming removed 4 bases at V and 3 bases at J, with 12 bases between. There are 14 residues in the CDR3. The CDR3 DNA sequence: TGTGCCAGCAGTTTCCCGGACGGGTACACTGAAGCTTTCTTT. It translates to CASSFPDGYTEAFF.

This clonotype was seen a single time. The J gene is TRBJ2-7, the V gene TRBV29-1, with TRBD2 matching 8 bases. The length of the CDR3 is 19 residues. Germline trimming cut 0 bases from V and 2 bases from J; bases unmatched to any gene: 18. Germline V CDR1 and CDR2: SQVTM, ANQGSEA. Here the CDR3 reads CSVEDTEGYGLAATYEQYF. In DNA form, the CDR3 reads TGCAGCGTTGAAGATACGGAGGGTTACGGACTAGCTGCAACCTACGAGCAGTACTTC.

The rearrangement uses TRBV27 and TRBJ2-7; D possibly corresponds to TRBD1 (6 bases). The CDR3 is 15 residues long. V lost 4 bases, J lost 6 bases, and 19 bases lay in between. Germline CDR1 is MNHEY and CDR2 is SMNVEV (reference sequence). The CDR3 DNA sequence: TGTGCCAGCAGTTCACAGACCACTGGGGGCGCCGAGCAGTACTTC. Amino acids: CASSSQTTGGAEQYF.

The genes are TRBV10-3 and TRBJ2-7, with 7 positions matching TRBD2. The CDR3 extends over 14 amino acids. Germline V gene sequence: CDR1 ENHRY, CDR2 SYGVKD. J was trimmed by 7 bases and V by 2 bases; bases with no gene match: 8. CDR3: CAISEGTGGWEQYF. The CDR3 nucleotides are TGTGCCATCAGTGAGGGGACGGGAGGATGGGAGCAGTACTTC.

This clonotype showed up many times. The rearrangement links TRBV6-1 to TRBJ1-6; 10 bases agree with TRBD1. Germline CDR1 reads MNHNS; CDR2 reads SASEGT. The CDR3 length is 14 residues. V lost 6 bases to trimming and J lost 7 bases; unmatched junction nucleotides: 3. CDR3 sequence: CASRPGQGNSPLHF. The CDR3 nucleotides are TGTGCCAGCAGGCCGGGACAGGGGAATTCACCCCTCCACTTT.

This clonotype has at least ten counts. V usage is TRBV29-1 and J usage is TRBJ2-7; maybe TRBD2 (7 bases). The CDR3 runs 17 residues. The V gene lost 5 bases and the J gene lost 2 bases, with 25 bases spanning the gap. Per germline, CDR1 SQVTM and CDR2 ANQGSEA. CDR3 nucleotide sequence: TGCAGCGTTAAAAACACCTCCCGCAGGGGAGGGACCTACGAGCAGTACTTC. Translating gives CSVKNTSRRGGTYEQYF.

This clonotype was detected many times. The chain has TRBV19 and TRBJ2-7; 7 nucleotides align to TRBD2. V was clipped by 6 bases and J by 0 bases; unmatched bases: 2. The CDR3 covers 13 residues. Germline lookup yields CDR1 LNHDA and CDR2 SQIVND (reference sequence). In DNA form, the CDR3 reads TGTGCCAGTAGGGGACTACTCTCCTACGAGCAGTACTTC. Translating it yields CASRGLLSYEQYF.

This chain joins TRBV12-3 or TRBV12-4 and TRBJ1-6; D not certain. Deletions cut 3 bases from V and 7 bases from J, with 13 bases between. The CDR3 contains 15 residues. DNA of the CDR3: TGTGCCAGCAGTTTTTTGGCGGGGAGGAATTCACCCCTCCACTTT. Residues: CASSFLAGRNSPLHF.

There are many counts of this clonotype. The chain carries TRBV6-2 or TRBV6-3 and TRBJ1-5; the D is unclear. V was clipped by 2 bases and J by 0 bases, with 8 bases between them. The CDR3 is 15 residues long. Per the germline V gene, CDR1 is MNHEY and CDR2 is SVGEGT. The DNA for the CDR3 is TGTGCCAGCAGTTACCTTACTAATAGCAATCAGCCCCAGCATTTT. Translated: CASSYLTNSNQPQHF.

This clonotype has ten or more counts. The chain couples TRBV7-2 to TRBJ1-2; D gene unclear. The germline V gene encodes CDR1 SGHTA and CDR2 FQGNSA. The CDR3 has 12 amino acids. Trimming removed 1 base from V and 7 bases from J, with 7 bases in between. The DNA of the CDR3 is TGTGCCAGCAGCTTAGAATGGGCTGGCTACACCTTC. It specifies CASSLEWAGYTF.

This clonotype was seen more than once but under ten times. The rearrangement links TRBV5-1 to TRBJ2-7; 10 bases agree with TRBD1. Germline CDR1 reads SGHRS; CDR2 reads YFSETQ. J gave up 2 bases and V 7 bases, and 6 bases lay outside the gene matches. The CDR3 length is 14 residues. The CDR3 nucleotides are TGCGCCAGCGCCGAGGGGACAGGGGCCTACGAGCAGTACTTC. It specifies CASAEGTGAYEQYF.

The chain couples TRBV7-8 to TRBJ2-2; TRBD2 agrees at 7 bases. This CDR3 region has 14 residues. Germline V CDR1 and CDR2: SGHVS, FQNEAQ. Trimming cost V 8 bases and J 4 bases; bases outside gene matches: 7. The CDR3 DNA reads TGTGCCAGCCCCCAGGCGGGAGCCACCGGGGAGCTGTTTTTT. It yields the protein CASPQAGATGELFF. Full variable domain (missing parts from reference TRBV7-8 and TRBJ2-2): GAGVSQSPRYKVAKRGQDVALRCDPISGHVSLFWYQQALGQGPEFLTYFQNEAQLDKSGLPSDRFFAERPEGSVSTLKIQRTQQEDSAVYLCASPQAGATGELFFGEGSRLTVL.

The V gene is TRBV6-5, the J gene TRBJ2-3; D ambiguous. The CDR3 has 14 residues. Per germline, CDR1 MNHEY and CDR2 SVGAGI. Trimming shortened V by 6 bases and J by 4 bases, and 14 bases separated the two germline ends. Here the CDR3 DNA reads TGTGCCAGCAGGCCAGACATTCAAGCAGATACGCAGTATTTT. Encoded protein: CASRPDIQADTQYF.

At least ten counts were recorded for this clonotype. This chain connects TRBV29-1 to TRBJ2-1; 9 nucleotides line up with TRBD1. Germline V gene lookup returns CDR1 SQVTM and CDR2 ANQGSEA. V gave up 0 bases and J gave up 3 bases; unmatched junction bases: 3. The length of the CDR3 is 15 residues. The CDR3 nucleotides read TGCAGCGTTGAAGATCAGGGACAGGGCTACAATGAGCAGTTCTTC. Translation gives CSVEDQGQGYNEQFF.

This clonotype has at least ten counts. The chain joins TRBV24-1 to TRBJ2-2; no clear D. The CDR3 is 14 amino acids. Germline lookup yields CDR1 KGHDR and CDR2 SFDVKD. Trimming cost V 1 base and J 4 bases, with 6 bases left between them. CDR3 DNA sequence: TGTGCCACCAGTGATTTCCAAGTCACCGGGGAGCTGTTTTTT. Amino acid sequence: CATSDFQVTGELFF.

The table lists this clonotype with a count of one. CDR3 coding DNA: TGCAGCGCTGGGACAGGGTACTTCGGGGAGCTGTTTTTT. The encoded protein is CSAGTGYFGELFF. The chain recombines TRBV29-1 with TRBJ2-2; TRBD1 matches 9 bases. CDR1 and CDR2 from the germline V gene are SQVTM and ANQGSEA. The CDR3 contains 13 residues. V gave up 7 bases and J gave up 7 bases; unmatched junction bases: 7.

This clonotype was counted many times. The chain is built from TRBV7-2 and TRBJ2-3, with TRBD2 matching over 8 bases. V was pared by 3 bases and J by 5 bases, with 10 bases of the junction left unmatched. Germline assignment: CDR1 SGHTA and CDR2 FQGNSA. CDR3 length: 16 amino acids. The CDR3 DNA is TGTGCCAGCAGCTTGAGGTGGGCGGGAGGCGGAGATACGCAGTATTTT. Translating it yields CASSLRWAGGGDTQYF.

This clonotype came up many times. The genes are TRBV10-1 and TRBJ2-7; D gene uncertain. The CDR3 is made up of 12 amino acids. Trimming removed 4 bases at V and 5 bases at J, with 9 bases between. Per the germline V gene, CDR1 is WNHNN and CDR2 is SYGVQD (reference sequence). CDR3 nucleotide sequence: TGCGCCAGCAGTGGCCCCGGACACGAGCAGTACTTC. Translating it yields CASSGPGHEQYF.